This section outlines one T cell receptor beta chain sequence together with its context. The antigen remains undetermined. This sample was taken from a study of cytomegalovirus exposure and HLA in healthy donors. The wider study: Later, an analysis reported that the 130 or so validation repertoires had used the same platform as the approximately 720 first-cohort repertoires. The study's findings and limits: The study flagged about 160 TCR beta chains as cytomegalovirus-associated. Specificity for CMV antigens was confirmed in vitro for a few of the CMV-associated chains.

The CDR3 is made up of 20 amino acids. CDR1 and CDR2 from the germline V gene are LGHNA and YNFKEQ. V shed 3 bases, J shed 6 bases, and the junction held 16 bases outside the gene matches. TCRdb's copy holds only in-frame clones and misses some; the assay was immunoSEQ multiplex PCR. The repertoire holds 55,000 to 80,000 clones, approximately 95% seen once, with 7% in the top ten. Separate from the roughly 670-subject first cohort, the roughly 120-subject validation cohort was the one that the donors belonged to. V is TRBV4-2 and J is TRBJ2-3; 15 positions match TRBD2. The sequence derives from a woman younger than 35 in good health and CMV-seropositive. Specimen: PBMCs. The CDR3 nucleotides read TGTGCCAGCAGCCATCCCTGGGGGACTAGCGGGAGGACAAGCAGGGATACGCAGTATTTT. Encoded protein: CASSHPWGTSGRTSRDTQYF.